This entry lists 3 T cell receptor beta chains sequenced from one sample in a study of T cells in lung cancer brain metastases. Profiled with immunoSEQ multiplex PCR; TCRdb holds only in-frame clones, not every one. The sample holds some 5,900 clones, roughly 80% seen once. Sequenced material: tumor tissue from a brain metastasis. The source is a man aged 50 or older with non-small cell lung cancer that had spread to the brain.

A word on this clone: Mismatch with germline at one junction end may stem from a read error. This rearrangement joins TRBV2 to TRBJ1-5; D ambiguous. CDR3 length: 14 amino acids. Germline CDR1 and CDR2: SNHLY and FYNNEI. CDR3 protein: CVSSENAGSQPQHF. The DNA of the CDR3 is TGTGTCAGCAGTGAAAATGCGGGTAGTCAGCCCCAGCATTTT.

The V call is TRBV29-1, the J call TRBJ2-3, with 10 nucleotides matching TRBD2. The CDR3 consists of 14 residues. Germline values: CDR1 SQVTM, CDR2 ANQGSEA. Trimming cost V 4 bases and J 7 bases; bases outside gene matches: 8. The CDR3 loop reads CSVGLAGVLYTQYF. The CDR3 DNA reads TGCAGCGTTGGGCTAGCGGGGGTCCTTTATACGCAGTATTTT.

The V gene is TRBV27, the J gene TRBJ1-5, with D perhaps TRBD1 (5 bases). V shed 3 bases and J shed 0 bases, with 12 bases lying between them. CDR3 length: 16 amino acids. Germline CDR1 reads MNHEY; CDR2 reads SMNVEV (reference sequence). CDR3 sequence (DNA): TGTGCCAGCAGTTTGGGGCCGGCATATAGCAATCAGCCCCAGCATTTT. Translation gives CASSLGPAYSNQPQHF.